This section outlines one T cell receptor (beta chain) sequence together with its context. Germline CDR1 MNHNY, CDR2 SVGAGI (reference sequence). V was trimmed by 7 bases and J by 6 bases, leaving 9 bases between them. This CDR3 spans 12 amino acids. The protocol was immunoSEQ multiplex PCR, while the TCRdb copy is restricted to in-frame clones and leaves out a portion. The repertoire includes over 90,000 clones, approximately 88% of them detected once, and approximately 3.1% sits in the top ten. The sample comes from a study of blood T cell repertoires in COVID-19. Study-level background: The origin of the acute and convalescent COVID-19 samples was the United States, Italy and Spain. The cDNA or gDNA used as material had been derived from T cells, B-cell-depleted T cells, or PBMCs.

The clonotype comes from a woman in her 70s with acute or convalescent COVID-19. The sequenced sample was peripheral blood. V usage is TRBV6-6 and J usage is TRBJ2-2; D not certain. The CDR3 protein is CASKTVSGELFF. CDR3 sequence (DNA): TGTGCCAGCAAAACAGTTTCCGGGGAGCTGTTTTTT.